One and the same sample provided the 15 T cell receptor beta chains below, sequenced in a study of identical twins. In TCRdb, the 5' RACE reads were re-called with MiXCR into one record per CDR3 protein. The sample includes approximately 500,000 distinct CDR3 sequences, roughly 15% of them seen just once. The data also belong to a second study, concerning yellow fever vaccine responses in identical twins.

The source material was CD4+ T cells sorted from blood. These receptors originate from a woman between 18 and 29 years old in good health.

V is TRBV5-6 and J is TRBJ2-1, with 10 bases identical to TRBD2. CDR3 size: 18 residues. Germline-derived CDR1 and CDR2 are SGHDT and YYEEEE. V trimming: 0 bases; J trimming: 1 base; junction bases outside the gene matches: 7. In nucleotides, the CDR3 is TGTGCCAGCAGCTTGGCCCTCGGACTAGCGGAGTCCTACAATGAGCAGTTCTTC. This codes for CASSLALGLAESYNEQFF.

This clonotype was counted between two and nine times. CDR3 nucleotide sequence: TGTGCCAGCAGTGAAACGGGACTAGCAGCGGAGACCCAGTACTTC. Translated, it gives CASSETGLAAETQYF. The genes are TRBV2 and TRBJ2-5, with 9 bases matching TRBD2. This CDR3 is 15 amino acids long. V gave up 2 bases and J gave up 5 bases; unmatched junction bases: 6. Germline CDR1 and CDR2: SNHLY and FYNNEI.

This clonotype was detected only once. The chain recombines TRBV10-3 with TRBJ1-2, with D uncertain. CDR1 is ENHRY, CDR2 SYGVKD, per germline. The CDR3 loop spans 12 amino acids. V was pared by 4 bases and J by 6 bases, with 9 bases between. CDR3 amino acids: CAISAPRDGYTF. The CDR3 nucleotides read TGTGCCATCAGTGCCCCGAGAGATGGCTACACCTTC.

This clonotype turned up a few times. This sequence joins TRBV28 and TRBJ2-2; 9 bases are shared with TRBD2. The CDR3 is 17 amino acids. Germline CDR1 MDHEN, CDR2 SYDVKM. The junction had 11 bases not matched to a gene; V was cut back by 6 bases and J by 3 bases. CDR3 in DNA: TGTGCCAGCAGCGGCGCTAGCGGGAATTTCGACACCGGGGAGCTGTTTTTT. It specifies CASSGASGNFDTGELFF.

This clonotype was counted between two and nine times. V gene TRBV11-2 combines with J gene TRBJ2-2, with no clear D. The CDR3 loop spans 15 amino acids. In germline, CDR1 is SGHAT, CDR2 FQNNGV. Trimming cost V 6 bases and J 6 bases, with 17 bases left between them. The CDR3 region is CASSYGSFYAGELFF. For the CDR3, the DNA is TGTGCCAGCAGTTATGGGTCTTTTTATGCCGGGGAGCTGTTTTTT.

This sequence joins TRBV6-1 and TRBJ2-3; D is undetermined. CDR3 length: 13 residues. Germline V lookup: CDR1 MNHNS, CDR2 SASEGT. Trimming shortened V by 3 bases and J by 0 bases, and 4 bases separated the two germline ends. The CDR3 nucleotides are TGTGCCAGCAGTGAGGTTAGCACAGATACGCAGTATTTT. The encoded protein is CASSEVSTDTQYF.

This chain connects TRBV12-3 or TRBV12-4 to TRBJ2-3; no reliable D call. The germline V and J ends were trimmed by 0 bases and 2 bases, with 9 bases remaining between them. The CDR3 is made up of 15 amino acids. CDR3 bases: TGTGCCAGCAGTTTAGCCGCGGAGCCCACAGATACGCAGTATTTT. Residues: CASSLAAEPTDTQYF.

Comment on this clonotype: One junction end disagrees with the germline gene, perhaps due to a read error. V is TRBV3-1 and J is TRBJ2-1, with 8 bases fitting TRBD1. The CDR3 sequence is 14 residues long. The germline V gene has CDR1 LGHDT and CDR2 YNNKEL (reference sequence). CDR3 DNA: TGTGCCACCCGGCGCCAGGGGGCCCCCAATAAGCAGTTCTTC. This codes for CATRRQGAPNKQFF.

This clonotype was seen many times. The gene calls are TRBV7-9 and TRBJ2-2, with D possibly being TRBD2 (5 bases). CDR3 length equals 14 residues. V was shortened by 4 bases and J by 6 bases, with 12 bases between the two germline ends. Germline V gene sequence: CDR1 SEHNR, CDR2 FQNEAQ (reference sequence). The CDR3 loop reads CASSSQLVAGELFF. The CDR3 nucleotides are TGTGCCAGCAGCTCCCAACTAGTAGCCGGGGAGCTGTTTTTT. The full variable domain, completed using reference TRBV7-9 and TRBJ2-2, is DTGVSQNPRHKITKRGQNVTFRCDPISEHNRLYWYRQTLGQGPEFLTYFQNEAQLEKSRLLSDRFSAERPKGSFSTLEIQRTEQGDSAMYLCASSSQLVAGELFFGEGSRLTVL.

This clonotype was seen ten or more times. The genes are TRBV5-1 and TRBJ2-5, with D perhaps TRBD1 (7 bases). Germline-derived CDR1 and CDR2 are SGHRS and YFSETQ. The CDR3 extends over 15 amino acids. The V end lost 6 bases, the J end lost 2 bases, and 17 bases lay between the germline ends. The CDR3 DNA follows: TGCGCCAGCACAGGGGGGCTAGCGCTACAAGAGACCCAGTACTTC. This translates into CASTGGLALQETQYF.

The chain's CDR3 is CASSKTGDNEQFF. The CDR3 nucleotides are TGTGCCAGCAGCAAAACGGGGGACAATGAGCAGTTCTTC. The chain carries TRBV3-1 and TRBJ2-1, with D possibly matching TRBD2 (6 bases). Trimming pared 5 bases from V and 5 bases from J, leaving 10 bases between. Germline CDR1 LGHDT, CDR2 YNNKEL (reference sequence). The CDR3 is 13 amino acids.

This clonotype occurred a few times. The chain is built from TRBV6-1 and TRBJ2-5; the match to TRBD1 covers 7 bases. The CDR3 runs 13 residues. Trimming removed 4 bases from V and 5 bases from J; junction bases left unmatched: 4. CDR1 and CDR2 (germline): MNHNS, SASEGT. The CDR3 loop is CASSVHRGETQYF. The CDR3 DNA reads TGTGCCAGCAGTGTCCACAGGGGTGAGACCCAGTACTTC.

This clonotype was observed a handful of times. As DNA, the CDR3 is TGCGCCAGCAGACCAGACAGGGAGGTTGGGACCCAGTACTTC. Its translation: CASRPDREVGTQYF. The chain employs TRBV5-1 and TRBJ2-5; tentatively, D is TRBD1 (7 bases). Germline assignment: CDR1 SGHRS and CDR2 YFSETQ. Deletions cut 5 bases from V and 7 bases from J, with 18 bases between. The CDR3 has 14 amino acids.

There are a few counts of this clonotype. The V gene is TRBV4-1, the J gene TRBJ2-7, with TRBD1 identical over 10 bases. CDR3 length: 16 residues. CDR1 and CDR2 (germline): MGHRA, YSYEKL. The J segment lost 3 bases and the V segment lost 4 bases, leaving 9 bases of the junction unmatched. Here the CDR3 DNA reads TGCGCCAGCAGCCCGCTACTAGGGACAGGGGACTACGAGCAGTACGTC. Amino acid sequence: CASSPLLGTGDYEQYV.

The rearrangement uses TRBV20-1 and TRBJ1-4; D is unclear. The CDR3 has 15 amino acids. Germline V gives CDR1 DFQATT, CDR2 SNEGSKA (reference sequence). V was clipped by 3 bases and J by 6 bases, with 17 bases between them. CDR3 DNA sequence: TGCAGTGCTAGGGATACGGGGAAGGAACATGAAAAACTGTTTTTT. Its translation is CSARDTGKEHEKLFF.